These 27 T cell receptor beta chains originate from one sample sequenced in a study of PD-1 blockade in mismatch repair-deficient tumors. Some clones are missing from TCRdb's copy, which holds only in-frame ones; the method was immunoSEQ multiplex PCR. The data contain about 84,000 clones, approximately 84% of them singletons. The material sequenced was peripheral blood, taken 12 weeks after starting pembrolizumab. These receptors came from an adult with mismatch repair-deficient cancer.

In DNA form, the CDR3 reads TGTGCCAGTAGTATTAGTGGGACCTACTCTGGAAACACCATATATTTT. Protein sequence: CASSISGTYSGNTIYF. The V call is TRBV19, the J call TRBJ1-3, with D perhaps matching TRBD1 (5 bases). V gave up 3 bases and J gave up 0 bases, with 12 bases separating them. There are 16 residues in the CDR3. Per germline, CDR1 LNHDA and CDR2 SQIVND (reference sequence).

The sample holds one count of this clone. The chain links TRBV1 to TRBJ2-1. TRBV1 is an annotated pseudogene. This CDR3 spans 10 amino acids. CDR3 amino acids: CTSSQDEQFF. As DNA, the CDR3 is TGCACCAGCAGCCAAGATGAGCAGTTCTTC.

This clone was detected a few times. The chain couples TRBV7-9 to TRBJ2-7; D call uncertain. Germline V gene sequence: CDR1 SEHNR, CDR2 FQNEAQ (reference sequence). Trimming took off 4 bases at V and 0 bases at J, with 4 bases between the two ends. CDR3 length: 12 amino acids. The CDR3 region is CASSSSSYEQYF. The CDR3 DNA sequence: TGTGCCAGCAGCTCAAGCTCCTACGAGCAGTACTTC.

In DNA, the CDR3 is TGTGCCAGCAGTGAGGGGCACTACGAGCAGTACTTC. Its protein is CASSEGHYEQYF. J is TRBJ2-7 and V is TRBV2; a possible D gene is TRBD1 (5 bases). V dropped 3 bases and J dropped 3 bases, with 6 bases sitting between them. CDR3 length: 12 amino acids. CDR1 and CDR2 from the germline V gene are SNHLY and FYNNEI.

The sample holds one count of this clone. The chain carries TRBV11-2 and TRBJ2-5; TRBD2 is a possible D gene (6 bases). Germline-derived CDR1 and CDR2 are SGHAT and FQNNGV. Trimming pared 6 bases from V and 5 bases from J, leaving 7 bases between. This CDR3 region has 11 residues. CDR3 DNA sequence: TGTGCCAGCAGACGGGGGGAGACCCAGTACTTC. As protein: CASRRGETQYF.

This chain links TRBV15 with TRBJ2-7; D is perhaps TRBD1 or TRBD2 (5 bases each). The CDR3 covers 15 residues. V was cut by 0 bases and J by 2 bases, with 11 bases left in between. Germline lookup yields CDR1 LNHNV and CDR2 YYDKDF (reference sequence). CDR3 sequence reads: CATSRERGLTYEQYF. The CDR3, as DNA: TGTGCCACCAGCAGAGAGAGGGGTCTTACCTACGAGCAGTACTTC.

The V and J genes are TRBV5-6 and TRBJ2-7; 8 bases agree with TRBD2. The CDR3 covers 15 residues. Per the germline V gene, CDR1 is SGHDT and CDR2 is YYEEEE. Trimming removed 3 bases from V and 1 base from J; junction bases left unmatched: 6. CDR3 sequence reads: CASSSRLALSYEQYF. The CDR3 DNA reads as TGTGCCAGCAGCTCTAGACTAGCGCTGTCCTACGAGCAGTACTTC.

CDR3 nucleotides: TGTGCCAGCAGCCCCGGCGGGGACACGGTTTATCTTGGCTACACCTTC. Translation gives CASSPGGDTVYLGYTF. The chain is built from TRBV5-6 and TRBJ1-2, with TRBD1 as a possible D gene (6 bases). Germline CDR1 is SGHDT and CDR2 is YYEEEE. Trimming took off 4 bases at V and 7 bases at J, with 23 bases between the two ends. This CDR3 comprises 16 residues. The full variable domain, in which reference TRBV5-6 and TRBJ1-2 provide the parts outside the CDR3, is DAGVTQSPTHLIKTRGQQVTLRCSPKSGHDTVSWYQQALGQGPQFIFQYYEEEERQRGNFPDRFSGHQFPNYSSELNVNALLLGDSALYLCASSPGGDTVYLGYTFGSGTRLTVV.

The chain recombines TRBV6-1 with TRBJ2-7; 14 bases align to TRBD2. CDR3 length: 16 amino acids. CDR1 and CDR2 from the germline V gene are MNHNS and SASEGT. The ends lost 4 bases at V and 3 bases at J; junction bases unmatched: 5. In nucleotides, the CDR3 is TGTGCCAGCAGTGGCTTGACTAGCGGGAGGGTCTACGAGCAGTACTTC. This encodes CASSGLTSGRVYEQYF.

V usage is TRBV18 and J usage is TRBJ2-1, with unresolved D. The CDR3 contains 18 residues. Deletions cut 0 bases from V and 0 bases from J, with 15 bases between. Per germline, CDR1 KGHSH and CDR2 LQKENI. This CDR3 reads CASSPPEFRESSYNEQFF. In DNA form, the CDR3 reads TGTGCCAGCTCACCACCTGAATTTCGCGAAAGCTCCTACAATGAGCAGTTCTTC.

The genes are TRBV7-2 and TRBJ1-2, with a possible D match to TRBD1 (6 bases). CDR3 length equals 14 residues. Looked up from germline, CDR1 is SGHTA and CDR2 is FQGNSA. The ends were cut back, 1 base at V and 4 bases at J, with 10 bases in the middle. The chain's CDR3 is CASSLGTVGYGYTF. CDR3 bases: TGTGCCAGCAGCTTAGGGACAGTGGGCTATGGCTACACCTTC.

The rearrangement joins TRBV19 to TRBJ1-5; a possible D gene is TRBD1 (6 bases). The length of the CDR3 is 16 residues. Germline CDR1 and CDR2: LNHDA and SQIVND (reference sequence). V was shortened by 6 bases and J by 1 base, with 16 bases between the two germline ends. The CDR3 is CASSKGGESSNQPQHF. The DNA for the CDR3 is TGTGCCAGTAGCAAGGGGGGCGAATCCAGCAATCAGCCCCAGCATTTT.

V usage is TRBV19 and J usage is TRBJ1-5; D gene uncertain. Germline assignment: CDR1 LNHDA and CDR2 SQIVND (reference sequence). V was shortened by 5 bases and J by 7 bases, with 12 bases between the two germline ends. The CDR3 sequence is 13 residues long. CDR3 in amino acids: CASSPPTVQPQHF. The CDR3 DNA is TGTGCCAGTAGTCCCCCGACGGTACAGCCCCAGCATTTT.

The rearrangement joins TRBV5-1 to TRBJ1-1; D is undetermined. Germline CDR1 is SGHRS and CDR2 is YFSETQ. This CDR3 comprises 11 residues. The V end was cut by 0 bases, the J end by 7 bases, with 4 bases between. The CDR3 is CASSLGGEAFF. CDR3 in DNA: TGCGCCAGCAGCTTGGGCGGTGAAGCTTTCTTT. Full variable domain (outside the CDR3, taken from reference TRBV5-1 and TRBJ1-1): KAGVTQTPRYLIKTRGQQVTLSCSPISGHRSVSWYQQTPGQGLQFLFEYFSETQRNKGNFPGRFSGRQFSNSRSEMNVSTLELGDSALYLCASSLGGEAFFGQGTRLTVV.

The chain employs TRBV27 and TRBJ2-2; D tentatively reads TRBD1 or TRBD2 (5 bases each). CDR3 length: 16 residues. V was pared by 2 bases and J by 4 bases, with 14 bases between. CDR1 and CDR2 from the germline V gene are MNHEY and SMNVEV (reference sequence). The CDR3 nucleotides are TGTGCCAGCAGTTTACTTTCACGGGACCTCACCGGGGAGCTGTTTTTT. Translated: CASSLLSRDLTGELFF.

This clone was counted ten times or more. The chain joins TRBV13 to TRBJ2-7; no reliable D call. The CDR3 sequence is 14 residues long. V lost 4 bases, J lost 2 bases, and 12 bases lay in between. Per the germline V gene, CDR1 is PRHDT and CDR2 is FYEKMQ (reference sequence). The CDR3, as DNA: TGTGCCAGCAGCTCCTCCTCCTCAACCTACGAGCAGTACTTC. This gives the protein CASSSSSSTYEQYF.

The chain joins TRBV6-5 to TRBJ1-5; D may be TRBD1 (5 bases). Looked up from germline, CDR1 is MNHEY and CDR2 is SVGAGI. V was trimmed by 3 bases and J by 10 bases, leaving 10 bases between them. CDR3 length: 12 residues. This chain's CDR3 is CASSYLQGPQHF. The CDR3 nucleotides are TGTGCCAGCAGTTATCTCCAGGGCCCCCAGCATTTT.

The rearrangement links TRBV9 to TRBJ2-5; TRBD1 agrees at 10 bases. The CDR3 is made up of 17 amino acids. Germline loops: CDR1 SGDLS, CDR2 YYNGEE. Trimming at V came to 0 bases and at J to 3 bases, leaving 8 bases not matched to a gene. CDR3 amino acids: CASSVALAGTGEETQYF. The CDR3 DNA follows: TGTGCCAGCAGCGTAGCCTTAGCCGGGACAGGGGAAGAGACCCAGTACTTC.

The rearrangement joins TRBV27 to TRBJ2-5, with a possible D match to TRBD2 (6 bases). This CDR3 region has 15 residues. Trimming stripped 3 bases from V and 4 bases from J, with 15 bases between. CDR1 MNHEY and CDR2 SMNVEV come from the germline V gene (reference sequence). Here the CDR3 DNA reads TGTGCCAGCAGTTTCGGCACGACTAGTCGAGAGACCCAGTACTTC. Translated, it gives CASSFGTTSRETQYF.

This chain links TRBV10-3 with TRBJ2-7; D call uncertain. Between the trimmed V and J ends, which lost 5 bases and 3 bases, there was a span of 20 bases. The CDR3 totals 16 residues. Per the germline V gene, CDR1 is ENHRY and CDR2 is SYGVKD. The CDR3: CAISIEHTEHDYEQYF. The CDR3 DNA follows: TGTGCCATCAGTATAGAGCATACAGAACACGACTACGAGCAGTACTTC.

The rearrangement uses TRBV10-1 and TRBJ2-1, with D uncertain. There are 11 residues in the CDR3. The V end was cut by 8 bases, the J end by 7 bases, with 9 bases between. CDR1 and CDR2 (germline): WNHNN, SYGVQD (reference sequence). The CDR3 DNA sequence: TGCGCCAGCGTTATCGGGAATGAGCAGTTCTTC. Its protein is CASVIGNEQFF.

The rearrangement links TRBV5-4 to TRBJ1-5; possibly TRBD1 for D (6 bases). The CDR3 is 15 residues long. V shed 4 bases and J shed 3 bases, with 14 bases lying between them. From germline, CDR1 is SGHNT and CDR2 YYREEE (reference sequence). In nucleotides, the CDR3 is TGTGCCAGCAGCGACGGGACAAACGACAATCAGCCCCAGCATTTT. Protein sequence: CASSDGTNDNQPQHF.

The chain joins TRBV2 to TRBJ2-1; D remains unclear. The CDR3 is made up of 12 amino acids. Germline assignment: CDR1 SNHLY and CDR2 FYNNEI. Between the trimmed V and J ends, which lost 3 bases and 4 bases, there was a span of 4 bases. The chain's CDR3 is CASSDLYNEQFF. CDR3 DNA sequence: TGTGCCAGCAGTGACCTATACAATGAGCAGTTCTTC.

V usage is TRBV6-5 and J usage is TRBJ1-2; D not certain. Germline CDR1 MNHEY, CDR2 SVGAGI. Trimming pared 3 bases from V and 2 bases from J, leaving 7 bases between. The CDR3 is made up of 13 amino acids. The CDR3 sequence is CASSYTGNYGYTF. The CDR3 nucleotides are TGTGCCAGCAGTTATACCGGGAACTATGGCTACACCTTC.

V is TRBV6-5 and J is TRBJ2-1; unclear D gene. V gave up 4 bases and J gave up 10 bases, with 11 bases separating them. CDR3 length equals 12 residues. Germline CDR1 is MNHEY and CDR2 is SVGAGI. The CDR3 sequence is CASSSPYLEQFF. CDR3 in DNA: TGTGCCAGCAGTTCTCCGTATTTAGAGCAGTTCTTC.

This chain's CDR3 is CASSVTSAPRAGELFF. The CDR3 DNA follows: TGTGCCAGTAGTGTGACTAGCGCTCCTAGGGCCGGGGAGCTGTTTTTT. V usage is TRBV19 and J usage is TRBJ2-2; 8 bases fit TRBD2. The CDR3 runs 16 residues. Germline V CDR1 and CDR2: LNHDA, SQIVND (reference sequence). Unmatched junction bases numbered 11, after V lost 5 bases and J lost 6 bases.

The J gene is TRBJ2-7, the V gene TRBV5-1; TRBD2 aligns across 7 bases. The ends lost 7 bases at V and 2 bases at J; junction bases unmatched: 9. From germline, CDR1 is SGHRS and CDR2 YFSETQ. The CDR3 length is 14 residues. The CDR3 spells CASFSGQNPYEQYF. CDR3 DNA: TGCGCCAGCTTTAGCGGGCAGAACCCCTACGAGCAGTACTTC.